The subject of this entry is one T cell receptor (beta chain). Trimming removed 5 bases from V and 5 bases from J, with 22 bases in between. The germline CDR1 and CDR2 sequences are SGHAT and FQNNGV. The CDR3 sequence is 16 residues long. In the original processing: Counts of nucleated cells, estimated from reference gene primer amplification, were obtained. TCRdb's table, derived via immunoSEQ multiplex PCR, lists solely in-frame clones and lacks some. The V and J calls and clone size come from that table; D and trimming were worked out from the DNA. The sample has approximately 250,000 clones; roughly 88% are singletons. The sample comes from a study of blood T cell repertoires in COVID-19. Study summary: Samples came from the United States, Italy and Spain, spanning acute and convalescent COVID-19. The cDNA or gDNA used as material had been derived from T cells, B-cell-depleted T cells, or PBMCs.

Sequencing was performed on peripheral blood. This TCR came from a woman in her sixties or seventies with COVID-19, enrolled during active disease. This chain connects TRBV11-2 to TRBJ2-7; weak D call: TRBD2 (8 bases). The CDR3 reads CASSPLIGTAGDEQYF. CDR3 DNA sequence: TGTGCCAGCAGCCCCCTAATCGGGACAGCGGGGGACGAGCAGTACTTC.